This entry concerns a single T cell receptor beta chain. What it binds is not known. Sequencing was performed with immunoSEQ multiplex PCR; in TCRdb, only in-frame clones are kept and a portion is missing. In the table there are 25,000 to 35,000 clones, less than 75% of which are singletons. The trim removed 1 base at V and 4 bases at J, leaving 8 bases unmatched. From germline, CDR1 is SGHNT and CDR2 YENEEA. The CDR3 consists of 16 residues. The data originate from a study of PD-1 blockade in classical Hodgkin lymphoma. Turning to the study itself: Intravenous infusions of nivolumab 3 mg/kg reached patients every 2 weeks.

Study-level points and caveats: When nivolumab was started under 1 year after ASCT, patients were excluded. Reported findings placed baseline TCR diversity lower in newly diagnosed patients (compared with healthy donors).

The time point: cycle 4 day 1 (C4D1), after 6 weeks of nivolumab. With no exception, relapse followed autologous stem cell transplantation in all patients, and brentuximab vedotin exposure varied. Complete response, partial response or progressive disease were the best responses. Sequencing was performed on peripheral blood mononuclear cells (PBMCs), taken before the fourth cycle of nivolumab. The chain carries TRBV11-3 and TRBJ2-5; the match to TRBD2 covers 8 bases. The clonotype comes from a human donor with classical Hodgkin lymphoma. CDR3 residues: CASSLGLTSVAETQYF. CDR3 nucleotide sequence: TGTGCCAGCAGCTTAGGGCTGACTAGCGTCGCAGAGACCCAGTACTTC.